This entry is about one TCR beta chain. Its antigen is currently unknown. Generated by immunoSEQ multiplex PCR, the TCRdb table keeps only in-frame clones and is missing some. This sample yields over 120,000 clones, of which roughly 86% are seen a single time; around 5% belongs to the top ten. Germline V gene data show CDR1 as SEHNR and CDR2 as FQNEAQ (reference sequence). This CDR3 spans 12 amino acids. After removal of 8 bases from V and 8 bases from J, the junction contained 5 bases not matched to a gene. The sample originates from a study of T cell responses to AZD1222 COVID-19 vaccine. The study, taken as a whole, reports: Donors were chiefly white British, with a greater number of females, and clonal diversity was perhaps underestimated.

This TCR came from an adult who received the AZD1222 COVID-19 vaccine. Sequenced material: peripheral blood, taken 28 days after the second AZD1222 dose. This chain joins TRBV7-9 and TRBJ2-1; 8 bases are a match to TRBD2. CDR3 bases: TGTGCCAGCCACGGGAGGGCGGATGAGCAGTTCTTC. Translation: CASHGRADEQFF.